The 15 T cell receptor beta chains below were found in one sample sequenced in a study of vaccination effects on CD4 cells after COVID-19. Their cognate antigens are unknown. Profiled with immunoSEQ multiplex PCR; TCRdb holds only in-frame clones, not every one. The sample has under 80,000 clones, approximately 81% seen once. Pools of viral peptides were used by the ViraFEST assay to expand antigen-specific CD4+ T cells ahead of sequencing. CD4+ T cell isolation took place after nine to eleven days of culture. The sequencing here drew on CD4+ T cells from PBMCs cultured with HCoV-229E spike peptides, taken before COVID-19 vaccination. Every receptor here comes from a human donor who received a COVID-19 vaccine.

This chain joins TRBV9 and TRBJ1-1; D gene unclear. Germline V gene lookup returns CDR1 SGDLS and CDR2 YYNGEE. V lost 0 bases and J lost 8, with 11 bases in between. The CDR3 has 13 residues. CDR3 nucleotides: TGTGCCAGCAGCGTAGTAATGGGCGGGGAAGCTTTCTTT. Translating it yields CASSVVMGGEAFF.

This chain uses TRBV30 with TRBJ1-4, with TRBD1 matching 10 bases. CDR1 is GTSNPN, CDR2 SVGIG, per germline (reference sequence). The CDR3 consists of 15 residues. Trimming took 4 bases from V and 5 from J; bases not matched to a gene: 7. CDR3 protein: CAWTKWGQGNEKLFF. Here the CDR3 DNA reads TGTGCCTGGACTAAGTGGGGACAGGGGAATGAAAAACTGTTTTTT.

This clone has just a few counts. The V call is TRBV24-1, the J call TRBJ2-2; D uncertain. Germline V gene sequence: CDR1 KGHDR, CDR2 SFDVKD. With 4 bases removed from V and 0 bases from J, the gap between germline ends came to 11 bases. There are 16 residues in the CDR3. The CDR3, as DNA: TGTGCCACCAGTGACAGTACCGCACCGAACACCGGGGAGCTGTTTTTT. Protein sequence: CATSDSTAPNTGELFF.

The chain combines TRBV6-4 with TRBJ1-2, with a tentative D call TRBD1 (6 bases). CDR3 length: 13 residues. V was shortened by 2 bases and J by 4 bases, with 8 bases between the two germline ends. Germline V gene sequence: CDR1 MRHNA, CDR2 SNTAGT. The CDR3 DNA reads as TGTGCCAGCAGTGACCAACAGGGCTATGGCTACACCTTC. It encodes CASSDQQGYGYTF.

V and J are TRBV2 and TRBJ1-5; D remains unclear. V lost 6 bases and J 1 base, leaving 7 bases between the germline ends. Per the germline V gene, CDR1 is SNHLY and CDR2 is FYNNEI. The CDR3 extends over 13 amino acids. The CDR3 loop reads CASREDSNQPQHF. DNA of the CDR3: TGTGCCAGCAGGGAGGACAGCAATCAGCCCCAGCATTTT.

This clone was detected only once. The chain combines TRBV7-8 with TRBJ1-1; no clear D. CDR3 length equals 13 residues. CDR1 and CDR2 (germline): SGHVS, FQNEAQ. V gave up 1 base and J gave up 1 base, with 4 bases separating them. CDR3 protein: CASSLDKNTEAFF. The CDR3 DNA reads TGTGCCAGCAGCTTAGACAAGAACACTGAAGCTTTCTTT.

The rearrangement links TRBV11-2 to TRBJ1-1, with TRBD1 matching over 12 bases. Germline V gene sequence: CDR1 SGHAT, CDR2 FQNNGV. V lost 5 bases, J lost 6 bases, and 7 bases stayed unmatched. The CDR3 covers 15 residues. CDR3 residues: CASSQGTGGYAEAFF. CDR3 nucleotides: TGTGCCAGCAGCCAAGGGACAGGGGGCTATGCTGAAGCTTTCTTT.

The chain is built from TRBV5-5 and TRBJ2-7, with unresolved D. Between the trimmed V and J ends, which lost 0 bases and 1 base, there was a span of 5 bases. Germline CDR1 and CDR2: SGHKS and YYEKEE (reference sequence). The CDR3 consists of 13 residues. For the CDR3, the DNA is TGTGCCAGCAGCTTGGGGATATCCTACGAGCAGTACGTC. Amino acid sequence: CASSLGISYEQYV.

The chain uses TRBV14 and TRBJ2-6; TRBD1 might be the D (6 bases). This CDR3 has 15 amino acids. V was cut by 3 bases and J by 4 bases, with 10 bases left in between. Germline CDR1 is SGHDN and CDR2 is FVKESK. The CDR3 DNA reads TGTGCCAGCAGCCAGGGGGCCGCAGGGGCCAACGTCCTGACTTTC. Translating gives CASSQGAAGANVLTF.

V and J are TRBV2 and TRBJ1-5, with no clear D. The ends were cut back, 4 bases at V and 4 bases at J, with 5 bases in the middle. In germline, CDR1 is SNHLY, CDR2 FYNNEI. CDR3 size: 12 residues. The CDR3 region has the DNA TGTGCCAGCAGTGTAGCGAATCAGCCCCAGCATTTT. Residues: CASSVANQPQHF.

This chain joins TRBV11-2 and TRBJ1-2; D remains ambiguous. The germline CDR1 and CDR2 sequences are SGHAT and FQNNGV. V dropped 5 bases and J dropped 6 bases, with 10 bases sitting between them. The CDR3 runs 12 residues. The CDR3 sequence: CASSAWEDGYTF. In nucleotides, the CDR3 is TGTGCCAGCAGCGCATGGGAGGATGGCTACACCTTC.

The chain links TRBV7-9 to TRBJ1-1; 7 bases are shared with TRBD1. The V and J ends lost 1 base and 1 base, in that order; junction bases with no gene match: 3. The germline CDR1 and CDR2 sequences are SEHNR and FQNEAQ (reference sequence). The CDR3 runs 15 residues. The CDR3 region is CASSLVGTANTEAFF. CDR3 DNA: TGTGCCAGCAGCTTAGTCGGGACAGCGAACACTGAAGCTTTCTTT.

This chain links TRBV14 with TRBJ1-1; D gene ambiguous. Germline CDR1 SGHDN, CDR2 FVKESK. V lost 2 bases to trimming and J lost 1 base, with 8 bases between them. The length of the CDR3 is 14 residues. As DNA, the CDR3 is TGTGCCAGCAGCCAATATGGCCCGAACACTGAAGCTTTCTTT. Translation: CASSQYGPNTEAFF.

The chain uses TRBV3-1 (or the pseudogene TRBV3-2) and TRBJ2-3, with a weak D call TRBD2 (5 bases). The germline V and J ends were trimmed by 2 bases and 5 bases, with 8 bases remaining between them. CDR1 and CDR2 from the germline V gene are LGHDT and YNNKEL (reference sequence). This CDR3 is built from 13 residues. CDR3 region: CASSQLGVDTQYF. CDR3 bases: TGTGCCAGCAGCCAATTGGGAGTAGATACGCAGTATTTT.

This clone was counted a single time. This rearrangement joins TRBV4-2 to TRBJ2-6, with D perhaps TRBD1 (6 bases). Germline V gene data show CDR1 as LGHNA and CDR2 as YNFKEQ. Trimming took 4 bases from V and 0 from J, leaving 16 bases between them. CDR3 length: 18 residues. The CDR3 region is CASSPRQASDSGANVLTF. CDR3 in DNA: TGTGCCAGCAGCCCCCGACAGGCATCTGACTCTGGGGCCAACGTCCTGACTTTC.